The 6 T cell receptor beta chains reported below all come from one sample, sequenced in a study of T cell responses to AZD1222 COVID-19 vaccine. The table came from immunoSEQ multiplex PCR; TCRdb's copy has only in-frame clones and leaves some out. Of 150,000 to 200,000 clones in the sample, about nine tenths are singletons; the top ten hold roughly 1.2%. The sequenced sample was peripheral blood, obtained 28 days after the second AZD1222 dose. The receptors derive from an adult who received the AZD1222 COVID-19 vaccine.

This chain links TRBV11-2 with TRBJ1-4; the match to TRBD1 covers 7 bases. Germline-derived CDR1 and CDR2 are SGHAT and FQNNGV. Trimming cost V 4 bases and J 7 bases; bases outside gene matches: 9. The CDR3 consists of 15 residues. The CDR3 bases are TGTGCCAGCAGCTCACCTAGGGGGCGCGGTGAAAAACTGTTTTTT. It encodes CASSSPRGRGEKLFF.

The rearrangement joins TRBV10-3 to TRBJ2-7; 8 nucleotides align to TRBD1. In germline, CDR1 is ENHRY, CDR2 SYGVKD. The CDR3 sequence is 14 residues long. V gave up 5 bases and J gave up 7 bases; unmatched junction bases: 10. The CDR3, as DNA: TGTGCCATCAGTAGGACAGGGAGCTCATGGGAGCAGTACTTC. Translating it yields CAISRTGSSWEQYF.

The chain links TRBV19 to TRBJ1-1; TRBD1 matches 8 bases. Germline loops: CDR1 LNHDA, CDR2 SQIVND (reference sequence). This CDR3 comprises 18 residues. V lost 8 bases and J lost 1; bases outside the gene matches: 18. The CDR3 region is CASGPLLFGGTGNTEAFF. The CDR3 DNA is TGTGCCAGTGGACCTCTTTTATTTGGCGGGACAGGGAACACTGAAGCTTTCTTT.

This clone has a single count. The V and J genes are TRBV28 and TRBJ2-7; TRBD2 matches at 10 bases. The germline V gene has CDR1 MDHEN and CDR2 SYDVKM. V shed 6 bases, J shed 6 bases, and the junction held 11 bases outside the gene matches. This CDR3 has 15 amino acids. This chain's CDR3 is CASSPPGTSVFEQYF. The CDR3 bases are TGTGCCAGCAGCCCCCCCGGGACTAGCGTGTTCGAGCAGTACTTC.

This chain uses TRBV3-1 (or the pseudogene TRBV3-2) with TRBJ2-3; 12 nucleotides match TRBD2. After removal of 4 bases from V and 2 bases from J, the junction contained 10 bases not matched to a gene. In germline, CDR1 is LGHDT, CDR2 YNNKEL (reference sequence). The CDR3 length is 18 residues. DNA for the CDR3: TGTGCCAGCAGCCTACAACTAGCGGGGGGAACCTACACAGATACGCAGTATTTT. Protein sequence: CASSLQLAGGTYTDTQYF.

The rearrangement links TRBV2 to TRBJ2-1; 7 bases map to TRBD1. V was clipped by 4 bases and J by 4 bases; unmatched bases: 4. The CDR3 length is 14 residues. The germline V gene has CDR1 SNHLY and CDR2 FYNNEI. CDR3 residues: CASSVGQAYNEQFF. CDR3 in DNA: TGTGCCAGCAGTGTAGGACAGGCGTACAATGAGCAGTTCTTC.